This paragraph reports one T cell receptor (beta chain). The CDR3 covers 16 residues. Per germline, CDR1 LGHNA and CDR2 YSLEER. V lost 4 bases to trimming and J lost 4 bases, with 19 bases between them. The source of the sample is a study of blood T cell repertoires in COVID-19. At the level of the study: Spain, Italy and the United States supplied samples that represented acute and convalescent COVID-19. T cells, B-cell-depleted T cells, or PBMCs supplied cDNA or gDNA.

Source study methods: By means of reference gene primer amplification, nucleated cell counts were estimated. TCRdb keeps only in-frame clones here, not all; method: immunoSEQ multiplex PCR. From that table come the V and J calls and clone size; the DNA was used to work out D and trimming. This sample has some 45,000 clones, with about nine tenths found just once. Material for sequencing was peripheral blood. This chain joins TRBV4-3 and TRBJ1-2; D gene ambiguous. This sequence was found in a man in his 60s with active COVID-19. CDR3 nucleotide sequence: TGCGCCAGCAGCCCAACGACTATATTCACGACCTATGGCTACACCTTC. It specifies CASSPTTIFTTYGYTF.